This is a list of T cell receptor beta chains from one sample in a study of response to subunit inactivated influenza vaccine. TCRdb analysed the RT-PCR reads with MiXCR anew, one entry per CDR3 protein. The table lists 750,000 to 850,000 distinct CDR3 sequences, less than 20% of them singletons. The sample was PBMCs from blood, taken around 5 days after vaccination. The origin of the receptors is a man in his fifties or sixties who received an inactivated influenza vaccine. CDR3s include the opening cysteine and the closing phenylalanine or tryptophan. The order of the fields is D gene, clone size, V gene, J gene, CDR3 protein, CDR3 DNA. D genes are given only for firm matches. The size of a clone is reported for some rows only, either as once, few or many, or as a class for expanded clones.

>NA|NA|TRBV20-1|TRBJ1-1
CSARLLVATEAFF
TGCAGTGCTAGACTTCTAGTGGCCACTGAAGCTTTCTTT
>NA|NA|TRBV24-1|TRBJ2-5
CATSDPGRRDVETQYF
TGTGCCACCAGTGATCCCGGACGGAGAGACGTGGAGACCCAGTACTTC
>NA|many|TRBV12-3/TRBV12-4|TRBJ1-1
CASSPFNTEAFF
TGTGCCAGCAGTCCTTTCAACACTGAAGCTTTCTTT
>NA|few|TRBV28|TRBJ2-3
CASSLSGVADTQYF
TGTGCCAGCAGTTTATCCGGGGTTGCAGATACGCAGTATTTT
>NA|NA|TRBV28|TRBJ1-1
CASSLGPGGGDPTEAFF
TGTGCCAGCAGTTTGGGGCCTGGTGGGGGGGACCCCACTGAAGCTTTCTTT
>NA|few|TRBV20-1|TRBJ2-4
CSARDRDLLAKNIQYF
TGCAGTGCTAGGGACAGAGACTTACTAGCCAAAAACATTCAGTACTTC
>TRBD2|NA|TRBV29-1|TRBJ2-7
CSVVGLAGIEQYF
TGCAGCGTTGTGGGACTAGCGGGAATCGAGCAGTACTTC
>NA|NA|TRBV5-1|TRBJ2-5
CASRMGLQETQYF
TGCGCCAGCAGAATGGGGCTCCAAGAGACCCAGTACTTC
>NA|NA|TRBV20-1|TRBJ2-1
CSARPVLEQFF
TGCAGTGCTAGACCCGTCCTTGAGCAGTTCTTC
>TRBD1|NA|TRBV6-1|TRBJ2-1
CASSSGTGGSYEQFF
TGTGCCAGCAGCTCCGGGACAGGGGGCAGTTATGAGCAGTTCTTC
>TRBD1|NA|TRBV20-1|TRBJ2-7
CSARVGTARYEQYF
TGCAGTGCTAGAGTTGGGACAGCCCGGTACGAGCAGTACTTC
>TRBD1|few|TRBV20-1|TRBJ2-7
CSAPGQGRGEQYF
TGCAGTGCCCCGGGACAGGGTCGGGGCGAGCAGTACTTC
>TRBD1|NA|TRBV4-2|TRBJ1-1
CASSQFPTGETEAFF
TGTGCCAGCAGCCAATTCCCGACAGGGGAAACTGAAGCTTTCTTT
>TRBD1|few|TRBV5-1|TRBJ1-4
CASSFAGQGTNEKLFF
TGCGCCAGCAGCTTTGCCGGACAGGGCACTAATGAAAAACTGTTTTTT
>NA|many|TRBV12-3/TRBV12-4|TRBJ2-7
CASSPQTGISYEQYF
TGTGCCAGCAGCCCCCAAACAGGGATTTCCTACGAGCAGTACTTC
>TRBD2|NA|TRBV10-3|TRBJ2-1
CAISTRTSGGRDEQFF
TGTGCCATCAGTACCCGGACTAGCGGGGGACGGGATGAGCAGTTCTTC
>TRBD2|NA|TRBV30|TRBJ2-1
CAWSEGLAVSYNEQFF
TGTGCCTGGAGTGAAGGACTAGCGGTCTCCTACAATGAGCAGTTCTTC
>NA|few|TRBV7-9|TRBJ2-5
CASAASFGSFQETQYF
TGTGCCAGCGCAGCTTCTTTCGGGTCATTCCAAGAGACCCAGTACTTC
>TRBD2|NA|TRBV3-1|TRBJ2-3
CASTIHGGLAANTQYF
TGTGCCAGCACTATTCACGGGGGACTAGCGGCGAATACGCAGTATTTT
>TRBD2|NA|TRBV27|TRBJ2-4
CASRPTGLAGKKNIQYF
TGTGCCAGCAGACCAACGGGACTAGCGGGAAAGAAAAACATTCAGTACTTC